The 12 T cell receptor beta chains below all came from one sample that was sequenced in a study of blood T cell repertoires in COVID-19. Assay: immunoSEQ multiplex PCR; the TCRdb copy retains only in-frame clones and omits some. The data show more than 350,000 clones, around 91% seen once. What was sequenced was PBMCs or T cells enriched from blood (not recorded which). These receptors all stem from a man between 18 and 35 years old who had recovered from COVID-19.

The chain carries TRBV4-3 and TRBJ2-1; 8 bases are a match to TRBD2. CDR1 and CDR2 (germline): LGHNA, YSLEER. J was trimmed by 6 bases and V by 0 bases; bases with no gene match: 13. This CDR3 region has 18 residues. CDR3 amino acids: CASSQEMRGEAGGNEQFF. For the CDR3, the DNA is TGCGCCAGCAGCCAAGAGATGCGAGGAGAGGCGGGAGGCAATGAGCAGTTCTTC.

This chain joins TRBV6-4 and TRBJ1-5; TRBD1 matches at 8 bases. V lost 3 bases, J lost 0 bases, and 1 base stayed unmatched. Germline V gives CDR1 MRHNA, CDR2 SNTAGT. The CDR3 extends over 15 amino acids. The CDR3 coding sequence is TGTGCCAGCAGTGAACAGGGGGGTAGCAATCAGCCCCAGCATTTT. Amino acids: CASSEQGGSNQPQHF.

V usage is TRBV5-1 and J usage is TRBJ2-7, with D maybe TRBD2 (5 bases). The V end lost 0 bases, the J end lost 2 bases, and 15 bases lay between the germline ends. In germline, CDR1 is SGHRS, CDR2 YFSETQ. The CDR3 is 16 amino acids. The CDR3 loop is CASSLGRGIATYEQYF. In DNA form, the CDR3 reads TGCGCCAGCAGCTTGGGCCGCGGTATAGCGACCTACGAGCAGTACTTC.

The V and J genes are TRBV19 and TRBJ2-3; TRBD2 is a possible D gene (8 bases). The CDR3 covers 16 residues. Trimming took 4 bases from V and 3 from J, leaving 17 bases between them. Per germline, CDR1 LNHDA and CDR2 SQIVND (reference sequence). CDR3 protein: CASSTDRVAGTDTQYF. DNA for the CDR3: TGTGCCAGTAGTACCGACAGGGTAGCGGGGACAGATACGCAGTATTTT.

J is TRBJ1-1 and V is TRBV12-3 or TRBV12-4; a possible D gene is TRBD1 (5 bases). CDR3 length equals 11 residues. V shed 6 bases and J shed 12 bases, with 14 bases lying between them. The CDR3 DNA reads TGTGCCAGCAGGGACAACACTCAGACTTTCTTT. It yields the protein CASRDNTQTFF.

The chain employs TRBV9 and TRBJ2-2; 12 positions agree with TRBD2. J was trimmed by 7 bases and V by 0 bases; bases with no gene match: 10. The CDR3 sequence is 18 residues long. CDR1 and CDR2 (germline): SGDLS, YYNGEE. The CDR3 here is CASSVAPSGRAGGGELFF. CDR3 bases: TGTGCCAGCAGCGTAGCTCCTAGCGGGAGGGCCGGTGGCGGGGAGCTGTTTTTT.

This chain connects TRBV6-1 to TRBJ1-2; 7 bases are a match to TRBD1. V trimming: 2 bases; J trimming: 2 bases; junction bases outside the gene matches: 2. The germline CDR1 and CDR2 sequences are MNHNS and SASEGT. There are 14 residues in the CDR3. The CDR3: CASSEPGQNYGYTF. Written as DNA, the CDR3 is TGTGCCAGCAGTGAACCGGGACAGAACTATGGCTACACCTTC.

The gene calls are TRBV5-4 and TRBJ2-1; 8 bases are shared with TRBD1. Germline loops: CDR1 SGHNT, CDR2 YYREEE (reference sequence). The CDR3 runs to 14 residues. V was clipped by 6 bases and J by 3 bases; unmatched bases: 5. CDR3 residues: CASNPGTGYNEQFF. CDR3 in DNA: TGTGCCAGCAACCCCGGGACAGGCTACAATGAGCAGTTCTTC. The full variable domain, with the rest looked up from reference TRBV5-4 and TRBJ2-1, is ETGVTQSPTHLIKTRGQQVTLRCSSQSGHNTVSWYQQALGQGPQFIFQYYREEENGRGNFPPRFSGLQFPNYSSELNVNALELDDSALYLCASNPGTGYNEQFFGPGTRLTVL.

This chain uses TRBV4-1 with TRBJ1-2, with D unresolved. V was cut by 1 base and J by 6 bases, with 15 bases left in between. In germline, CDR1 is MGHRA, CDR2 YSYEKL. The CDR3 length is 15 residues. Written as DNA, the CDR3 is TGCGCCAGCAGCCAAGCGTCCGCCCGCCACAATGGCTACACCTTC. Protein: CASSQASARHNGYTF.

V gene TRBV7-3 combines with J gene TRBJ2-1; D may be TRBD1 (6 bases). Germline V gene data show CDR1 as SGHTA and CDR2 as FQGTGA. V was clipped by 3 bases and J by 9 bases, with 12 bases between them. The CDR3 runs to 13 residues. The CDR3 here is CASSLRQAGEQFF. For the CDR3, the DNA is TGTGCCAGCAGCTTGCGACAGGCAGGTGAGCAGTTCTTC.

Of note for this clone: The sample holds other DNA sequences that translate to the same CDR3. The genes are TRBV2 and TRBJ2-1; the D is unclear. V was shortened by 6 bases and J by 0 bases, with 6 bases between the two germline ends. This CDR3 spans 13 amino acids. The germline V gene encodes CDR1 SNHLY and CDR2 FYNNEI. CDR3 coding DNA: TGTGCCAGCAGGGGCAGCTCCTACAATGAGCAGTTCTTC. Translating gives CASRGSSYNEQFF.

The chain recombines TRBV12-3 or TRBV12-4 with TRBJ1-5; TRBD1 agrees at 8 bases. The length of the CDR3 is 13 residues. The V segment lost 5 bases and the J segment 6 bases; nucleotides outside the gene matches: 3. In nucleotides, the CDR3 is TGTGCCAGCAGTCCTGACAGGGGTCAGCCCCAGCATTTT. Translation: CASSPDRGQPQHF.